The clone carrying this T cell receptor (beta chain) came up many times. The data derive from a study of regulatory T cells in long-lasting Graves disease. The V gene lost 6 bases and the J gene lost 6 bases, with 18 bases spanning the gap. CDR1 and CDR2 (germline): SGHAT, FQNNGV. This CDR3 has 16 residues. Arm-PCR with iRepertoire HTBI primers amplified the CDR3 regions for these TCR beta libraries. TCRdb reprocessed the multiplex PCR reads with MiXCR, giving one entry per CDR3 protein. The table records more than 300,000 distinct CDR3 sequences, about 11% of them present only once. Time point denoted: newly diagnosed GD, antithyroid drugs for less than 3 months. From PBMCs, RNA was extracted and then used to make the TCR library. Under American Thyroid Association guidelines, Graves' disease was diagnosed. The same data also went into a second study, on T cells in Graves' hyperthyroidism and ophthalmopathy. That work states: Criteria for exclusion of patients were uncontrolled infection, other autoimmune disease, pregnancy or lactation. First-round RT-PCR of the TCR CDR3 relied on the HTBI primer set.

This chain links TRBV11-2 with TRBJ1-6; D is unclear. The clonotype was recovered from a woman younger than 30 with Graves disease. The sequencing used peripheral blood mononuclear cells (PBMCs), collected at new diagnosis, from a patient treated with antithyroid drugs. The CDR3 DNA sequence: TGTGCCAGCAGTCACCTCCCCGGGGTTGGTAATTCACCCCTCCACTTT. Amino acids: CASSHLPGVGNSPLHF.